The 10 T cell receptor beta chains presented below share a single source sample, sequenced in a study of PD-L1 blockade in urothelial cancer. Sequencing was performed with immunoSEQ multiplex PCR; in TCRdb, only in-frame clones are kept and a portion is missing. The data hold under 90,000 clones, with roughly 90% observed a single time. The material sequenced was PBMCs, taken around atezolizumab (anti-PD-L1) treatment. The receptors shown here come from a man between 60 and 75 years old with urothelial cancer.

The chain couples TRBV6-5 to TRBJ2-5; no clear D gene. The germline V gene has CDR1 MNHEY and CDR2 SVGAGI. V lost 6 bases and J 1 base, leaving 9 bases between the germline ends. The CDR3 is made up of 13 amino acids. Written as DNA, the CDR3 is TGTGCCAGCAGGTTGACGGGCCAAGAGACCCAGTACTTC. This codes for CASRLTGQETQYF.

This chain connects TRBV7-3 to TRBJ2-1; D uncertain. The germline gives CDR1 SGHTA, CDR2 FQGTGA. This CDR3 has 16 amino acids. V was pared by 1 base and J by 0 bases, with 10 bases between. The CDR3 region has the DNA TGTGCCAGCAGCTTAAGTTTCGAGCCCTCCTACAATGAGCAGTTCTTC. It specifies CASSLSFEPSYNEQFF.

This sequence joins TRBV7-6 and TRBJ2-7; the D is unclear. The germline CDR1 and CDR2 sequences are SGHVS and FNYEAQ. Trimming left V 5 bases short and J 4 bases short, with 18 bases between. The CDR3 loop spans 15 amino acids. The CDR3 DNA follows: TGTGCCAGCAGCCGGTACGGTCGCGACTTTTACGAGCAGTACTTC. As protein: CASSRYGRDFYEQYF.

The V and J genes are TRBV7-3 and TRBJ1-6; D unresolved. Germline-derived CDR1 and CDR2 are SGHTA and FQGTGA. There are 19 residues in the CDR3. V lost 4 bases and J lost 7, with 26 bases in between. Here the CDR3 reads CASSSLKRAIEVPNSPLHF. The CDR3 DNA is TGTGCCAGCAGCTCTTTAAAGAGGGCGATTGAAGTACCAAATTCACCCCTCCACTTT.

The chain recombines TRBV10-3 with TRBJ2-5, with D possibly matching TRBD2 (6 bases). Trimming left V 4 bases short and J 5 bases short, with 14 bases between. Germline CDR1 ENHRY, CDR2 SYGVKD. The CDR3 length is 14 residues. The CDR3 protein is CAISVRGAGETQYF. The DNA for the CDR3 is TGTGCCATCAGTGTTCGCGGGGCCGGGGAGACCCAGTACTTC.

This chain joins TRBV27 and TRBJ2-7; 10 bases map to TRBD2. Losses at the gene ends were 0 bases for V and 5 bases for J; bases not matched to a gene: 4. The CDR3 loop spans 15 amino acids. Germline CDR1 is MNHEY and CDR2 is SMNVEV (reference sequence). The CDR3 DNA sequence: TGTGCCAGCAGTTTATCAGTAGCGGGAGGACACGAGCAGTACTTC. Amino acid sequence: CASSLSVAGGHEQYF.

The chain couples TRBV9 to TRBJ1-2; D gene unclear. V lost 0 bases, J lost 3 bases, and 6 bases lay in between. CDR3 length equals 13 residues. Per germline, CDR1 SGDLS and CDR2 YYNGEE. In DNA, the CDR3 is TGTGCCAGCAGCGTAGCGGCGGACTATGGCTACACCTTC. It encodes CASSVAADYGYTF.

This chain uses TRBV6-1 with TRBJ2-7; D call uncertain. Between the trimmed V and J ends, which lost 3 bases and 0 bases, there was a span of 3 bases. CDR3 length: 12 residues. Per the germline V gene, CDR1 is MNHNS and CDR2 is SASEGT. The CDR3 DNA sequence: TGTGCCAGCAGTGAGAGCTCCTACGAGCAGTACTTC. Its protein is CASSESSYEQYF.

The J gene is TRBJ2-1, the V gene TRBV15, with 9 positions matching TRBD2. CDR3 length equals 14 residues. Germline V gives CDR1 LNHNV, CDR2 YYDKDF (reference sequence). V lost 8 bases, J lost 7 bases, and 9 bases stayed unmatched. The chain's CDR3 is CATGAGTSRNEQFF. The CDR3 nucleotides are TGTGCCACCGGCGCAGGGACTAGCAGGAATGAGCAGTTCTTC.

The chain carries TRBV5-4 and TRBJ1-4; a weak D match, TRBD1 (5 bases). The CDR3 has 14 amino acids. The ends were cut back, 3 bases at V and 6 bases at J, with 12 bases in the middle. Germline CDR1 reads SGHNT; CDR2 reads YYREEE (reference sequence). The CDR3 reads CASSSQGGDEKLFF. CDR3 DNA sequence: TGTGCCAGCAGCTCCCAGGGCGGGGATGAAAAACTGTTTTTT. Combining the CDR3 with reference TRBV5-4 and TRBJ1-4 gives the whole variable domain ETGVTQSPTHLIKTRGQQVTLRCSSQSGHNTVSWYQQALGQGPQFIFQYYREEENGRGNFPPRFSGLQFPNYSSELNVNALELDDSALYLCASSSQGGDEKLFFGSGTQLSVL.